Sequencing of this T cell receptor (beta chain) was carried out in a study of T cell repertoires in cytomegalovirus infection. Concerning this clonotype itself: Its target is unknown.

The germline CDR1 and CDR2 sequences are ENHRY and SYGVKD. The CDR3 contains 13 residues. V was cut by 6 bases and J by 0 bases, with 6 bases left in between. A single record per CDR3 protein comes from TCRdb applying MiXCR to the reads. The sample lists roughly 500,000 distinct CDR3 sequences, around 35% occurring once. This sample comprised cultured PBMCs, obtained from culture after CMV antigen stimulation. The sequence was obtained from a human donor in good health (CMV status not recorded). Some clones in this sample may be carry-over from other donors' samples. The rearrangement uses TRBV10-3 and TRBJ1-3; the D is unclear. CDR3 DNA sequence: TGTGCCATCAGCCCGTACTCTGGAAACACCATATATTTT. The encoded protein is CAISPYSGNTIYF.